This T cell receptor beta chain was recovered during a study of blood T cell repertoires in COVID-19. In the study overall: Acute and convalescent COVID-19 specimens originated in the United States, Italy and Spain. PBMCs, B-cell-depleted T cells, or T cells provided the cDNA or gDNA that made up the material.

As processed by the authors: Reference gene primer amplification gave nucleated cell count estimates. Profiling relied on immunoSEQ multiplex PCR, and the TCRdb table lists in-frame clones only, not all of them. The V and J calls and clone size come from that table; D and trimming were worked out from the DNA. Of more than 95,000 clones listed, around 83% are singletons. Germline V gene data show CDR1 as KGHSH and CDR2 as LQKENI. The CDR3 runs 16 residues. Trimming removed 0 bases from V and 5 bases from J, with 15 bases in between. The sample comprised peripheral blood. The sequence was obtained from a man aged 55 to 70 with acute or convalescent COVID-19. V usage is TRBV18 and J usage is TRBJ2-3, with D possibly matching TRBD1 (6 bases). The CDR3 nucleotides read TGTGCCAGCTCACCACCCCGAACAGGGTGGGAAGATACGCAGTATTTT. This sequence encodes CASSPPRTGWEDTQYF. The full variable domain, its missing parts supplied by reference TRBV18 and TRBJ2-3, is NAGVMQNPRHLVRRRGQEARLRCSPMKGHSHVYWYRQLPEEGLKFMVYLQKENIIDESGMPKERFSAEFPKEGPSILRIQQVVRGDSAAYFCASSPPRTGWEDTQYFGPGTRLTVL.